These 2 T cell receptor beta chains were all obtained from the same sample, sequenced in a study of blood T cell repertoires in COVID-19 (dated by TCRdb to the early 2020s). Preparation of the library involved the immunoSEQ multiplex PCR assay. TCRdb's version of the immuneACCESS table is confined to in-frame rearrangements and falls short of the full clone set. An unresolved V gene accounts for under half of the shortfall where checked; the remainder is of unknown origin. This sample gives a few hundred thousand clones in total; 83% of them show up just once. The ten largest clones represent roughly 1.2% of the sample. The sample consisted of peripheral blood. These receptor sequences come from a woman under 40 with COVID-19, enrolled during active disease.

V is TRBV6-5 and J is TRBJ1-2, with 8 bases aligning to TRBD1. Per germline, CDR1 MNHEY and CDR2 SVGAGI. Trimming took 6 bases from V and 4 from J; bases not matched to a gene: 4. The CDR3 consists of 13 residues. CDR3 sequence reads: CASSHGTGYGYTF. The DNA for the CDR3 is TGTGCCAGCAGCCACGGGACAGGCTATGGCTACACCTTC.

For this clone: This CDR3 is also generated by other DNA sequences in the sample. The V and J genes are TRBV9 and TRBJ2-1, with D perhaps matching TRBD2 (6 bases). This CDR3 comprises 16 residues. V lost 0 bases and J lost 0, with 10 bases in between. Looked up from germline, CDR1 is SGDLS and CDR2 is YYNGEE. This chain's CDR3 is CASSVGGGSSYNEQFF. CDR3 nucleotide sequence: TGTGCCAGCAGCGTAGGTGGAGGGAGCTCCTACAATGAGCAGTTCTTC.